A selection of T cell receptor beta chains follows, all from one sample in a study of shared clonotypes between healthy human individuals. Sequencing used immunoSEQ multiplex PCR; TCRdb keeps in-frame clones, though not all of them. This table holds a few million clones, 80% to 95% found once. The sample taken for sequencing was naive CD8+ T cells from PBMCs. The receptor set was obtained from a man younger than 35 in good health. Some clones in this sample may be carry-over from other donors' samples. Both conserved end residues are part of each CDR3. Each record gives: J gene, clone size, V gene, D gene, CDR3 DNA, CDR3 protein. D genes are given only for firm matches. Rows give clone size only sometimes, using once, few, many, or a class for an expanded clone.

TRBJ2-1 NA TRBV29-1 TRBD1 TGCGCCTTCGACAGGGCCTCAAATGAGCAGTTCTTC CAFDRASNEQFF
TRBJ2-7 NA TRBV5-1 NA TGCGCCAGCAGCTTGGCCTCGATTACCTTCTGGGAGCAGTACTTC CASSLASITFWEQYF
TRBJ1-1 few TRBV18 NA TGTGCCAGCTCACGTGACACCCTGAGCACTGAAGCTTTCTTT CASSRDTLSTEAFF
TRBJ2-7 NA TRBV7-8 NA TGTGCCAGCAGCTTATTCCTAACAGGGACTACTGGAGAGCAGTACTTC CASSLFLTGTTGEQYF
TRBJ1-2 NA TRBV2 NA TGTGCCAGCAGTGAAGGGTCGACCTATGGCTACACCTTC CASSEGSTYGYTF
TRBJ2-2 NA TRBV15 NA TGTGCCACCAGCACTATCACGAACACCGGGGAGCTGTTTTTT CATSTITNTGELFF
TRBJ2-1 once TRBV19 TRBD2 TGTGCCAGTAGTATCCCAGCGGGAGGCTCAATTGATGAGCAGTTCTTC CASSIPAGGSIDEQFF
TRBJ2-1 NA TRBV15 NA TGTGCCACCAGCAGAGAATTGGGCCTAAGCTCCTACAATGAGCAGTTCTTC CATSRELGLSSYNEQFF
TRBJ2-1 NA TRBV5-1 NA TGCGCCAGCAGCCCGAGGAGCAGCTCCTACAATGAGCAGTTCTTC CASSPRSSSYNEQFF
TRBJ1-2 NA TRBV4-3 NA TGCGCCAGCAGCCAAGGGACGGGGGGGAACTATGGCTACACCTTC CASSQGTGGNYGYTF
TRBJ2-1 NA TRBV25-1 TRBD2 TGTGCCAGCACCCTGACTAGCGGGAGAATCGATGAGCAGTTCTTC CASTLTSGRIDEQFF
TRBJ2-1 NA TRBV4-1 NA TGCGCCAGCAGCCCCGCGCGTGGGGGTGAGCAGTTCTTC CASSPARGGEQFF
TRBJ1-3 NA TRBV7-8 TRBD1 TGTGCCAGCAGCCCGACAGGGTCAGGAAACACCATATATTTT CASSPTGSGNTIYF
TRBJ2-1 NA TRBV7-9 TRBD2 TGTGCCAGCAGCTTCCCAGCGGGAGGCTACAATGAGCAGTTCTTC CASSFPAGGYNEQFF
TRBJ2-4 NA TRBV27 NA TGTGCCAGCAGTTTAGAGACCTGGGCCAAAAACATTCAGTACTTC CASSLETWAKNIQYF
TRBJ2-1 NA TRBV7-3 NA TGTGCCAGCAGCCCCTACCGGGACGGATACAATGAGCAGTTCTTC CASSPYRDGYNEQFF
TRBJ2-1 NA TRBV6-5 TRBD2 TGTGCCAGTAGAAGCGGGAACAATGAGCAGTTCTTC CASRSGNNEQFF
TRBJ1-2 NA TRBV18 NA TGTGCCAGCTCCCCCGACGGCGGGGCCGGTACCTATGGCTACACCTTC CASSPDGGAGTYGYTF
TRBJ2-1 NA TRBV28 TRBD2 TGTGCCAGCAAAAAGGCGTGGCGGGGGGCTGCCGATTACAATGAGCAGTTCTTC CASKKAWRGAADYNEQFF
TRBJ1-4 NA TRBV7-9 NA TGTGCCAGCAGCTTAGGGAGGACAGAGATGAATGAAAAACTGTTTTTT CASSLGRTEMNEKLFF
TRBJ1-5 NA TRBV15 NA TGTGCCACCAGCAGAGATACAGGTTATCAGCCCCAGCATTTT CATSRDTGYQPQHF
TRBJ2-1 NA TRBV7-8 TRBD2 TGTGCCAGCAGCCGTGGACTAGCGGGCTCACCTTTTGCTAATGAGCAGTTCTTC CASSRGLAGSPFANEQFF
TRBJ2-1 NA TRBV9 NA TGTGCCAGCAGCGCCTCAGCGGGTGGGGCCGACAATGAGCAGTTCTTC CASSASAGGADNEQFF
TRBJ1-1 NA TRBV27 NA TGTGCCAGCGGATTTCCCTTGGGGGGTGGAACTGAAGCTTTCTTT CASGFPLGGGTEAFF
TRBJ2-2 NA TRBV14 NA TGTGCCAGCAGCCAATCCCGGCTTGGTGCCGGGGAGCTGTTTTTT CASSQSRLGAGELFF
TRBJ2-5 once TRBV15 NA TGTGCCACCAGCAGAGTAGGGGTCGAAGAGACCCAGTACTTC CATSRVGVEETQYF
TRBJ1-1 NA TRBV4-2 NA TGTGCCAGCAGCCAAGTCGGATGGCAGCCTGAAGCTTTCTTT CASSQVGWQPEAFF
TRBJ2-7 NA TRBV11-2 NA TGTGCCAGCAGCTCCCTATTTCGAGTCCGGGGCTCCTACGAGCAGTACTTC CASSSLFRVRGSYEQYF
TRBJ2-3 NA TRBV7-9 NA TGTGCCAGCAGCTTAAGGGGGTTGGGGGCAGATACGCAGTATTTT CASSLRGLGADTQYF
TRBJ2-7 once TRBV28 TRBD1 TGTGCCAGCAGTTACGGACAGGGTGGATACGAGCAGTACTTC CASSYGQGGYEQYF
TRBJ2-2 NA TRBV10-3 TRBD1 TGTGCCATCAGTAAGCTCCGGGACAGCGCGAACACCGGGGAGCTGTTTTTT CAISKLRDSANTGELFF
TRBJ1-1 NA TRBV7-9 NA TGTGCCAGCAGCTCCTCTGAAGCTTTCTTT CASSSSEAFF